Presented here are 27 T cell receptor beta chains from one specimen sequenced in a study of cytomegalovirus exposure and HLA in healthy donors. 60 Vbeta and 13 Jbeta primers were used in PCR. Method: immunoSEQ multiplex PCR; TCRdb's copy keeps in-frame clones and lacks some. The sample has around 92,000 clones, over 75% seen once. Sequencing input: PBMCs. The source is a man aged 18 to 29 in good health and CMV-seronegative.

The chain carries TRBV20-1 and TRBJ2-7; a weak D match, TRBD1 (6 bases). Per the germline V gene, CDR1 is DFQATT and CDR2 is SNEGSKA (reference sequence). This CDR3 contains 11 residues. Here the CDR3 reads CIKGGSYEQYF. The CDR3 bases are TGCATCAAAGGGGGCTCCTACGAGCAGTACTTC.

The V call is TRBV5-4, the J call TRBJ1-3; 7 nucleotides agree with TRBD1. V shed 2 bases, J shed 2 bases, and the junction held 7 bases outside the gene matches. The CDR3 contains 16 residues. CDR1 SGHNT and CDR2 YYREEE come from the germline V gene (reference sequence). The CDR3 loop is CASSLQGPITGNTIYF. Here the CDR3 DNA reads TGTGCCAGCAGCTTACAGGGGCCGATAACTGGAAACACCATATATTTT. The variable domain in full, completed from reference TRBV5-4 and TRBJ1-3, reads ETGVTQSPTHLIKTRGQQVTLRCSSQSGHNTVSWYQQALGQGPQFIFQYYREEENGRGNFPPRFSGLQFPNYSSELNVNALELDDSALYLCASSLQGPITGNTIYFGEGSWLTVV.

This clone has a single count. The rearrangement joins TRBV6-5 to TRBJ1-2; D remains unclear. CDR3 size: 13 residues. Per germline, CDR1 MNHEY and CDR2 SVGAGI. The ends were cut back, 2 bases at V and 4 bases at J, with 8 bases in the middle. The CDR3 is CASSYEAAYGYTF. The CDR3 DNA is TGTGCCAGCAGTTACGAGGCTGCCTATGGCTACACCTTC.

This sequence joins TRBV2 and TRBJ1-6; a weak D match, TRBD1 (5 bases). The V gene's germline CDR1 is SNHLY and CDR2 FYNNEI. The germline V and J ends were trimmed by 6 bases and 8 bases, with 11 bases remaining between them. The length of the CDR3 is 13 residues. CDR3 DNA sequence: TGTGCCAGCAGGGGGACTGGGGATTCACCCCTCCACTTT. Encoded protein: CASRGTGDSPLHF.

This clone was recorded once. The chain recombines TRBV5-1 with TRBJ1-1; D call uncertain. This CDR3 has 13 amino acids. V lost 2 bases to trimming and J lost 4 bases, with 9 bases between them. The germline CDR1 and CDR2 sequences are SGHRS and YFSETQ. CDR3 in amino acids: CASSFQGSTEAFF. DNA for the CDR3: TGCGCCAGCAGCTTTCAAGGGAGCACTGAAGCTTTCTTT.

The rearrangement joins TRBV4-1 to TRBJ2-1; 10 positions agree with TRBD1. Germline values: CDR1 MGHRA, CDR2 YSYEKL. V lost 5 bases, J lost 3 bases, and 4 bases stayed unmatched. This CDR3 spans 15 amino acids. The DNA for the CDR3 is TGCGCCAGCAGCTTGGACAGGGGGATCTACAATGAGCAGTTCTTC. Its translation: CASSLDRGIYNEQFF.

This clone appeared a single time. This chain connects TRBV5-1 to TRBJ2-1, with 9 bases that match TRBD1. In germline, CDR1 is SGHRS, CDR2 YFSETQ. V gave up 4 bases and J gave up 10 bases; unmatched junction bases: 15. The CDR3 is made up of 16 amino acids. CDR3 bases: TGCGCCAGCAGCCGAAGGGACAGGGTGGGATCTAACGAGCAGTTCTTC. Translating it yields CASSRRDRVGSNEQFF.

The chain employs TRBV7-3 and TRBJ2-3, with 9 bases aligning to TRBD1. CDR1 is SGHTA, CDR2 FQGTGA, per germline. The CDR3 totals 14 residues. V trimming: 4 bases; J trimming: 6 bases; junction bases outside the gene matches: 5. The CDR3 region has the DNA TGTGCCAGCAGCTCGACAGGGGGTGGTGATACGCAGTATTTT. It encodes CASSSTGGGDTQYF.

This chain connects TRBV2 to TRBJ2-2, with TRBD2 matching over 9 bases. Germline CDR1 reads SNHLY; CDR2 reads FYNNEI. The ends lost 7 bases at V and 5 bases at J; junction bases unmatched: 8. There are 15 residues in the CDR3. CDR3 coding DNA: TGTGCCAGCAACATGGGGCTAGCGGGGACCGGGGAGCTGTTTTTT. It yields the protein CASNMGLAGTGELFF.

The gene calls are TRBV19 and TRBJ1-2; D not certain. V shed 3 bases and J shed 3 bases, with 5 bases lying between them. The CDR3 covers 12 residues. Germline assignment: CDR1 LNHDA and CDR2 SQIVND (reference sequence). The CDR3 loop is CASSMADYGYTF. In DNA form, the CDR3 reads TGTGCCAGTAGTATGGCCGACTATGGCTACACCTTC.

Notes on this clone: One end of the junction does not line up with germline, which may come from a read error. Within the sample, other DNA sequences also encode this same CDR3. The chain couples TRBV18 to TRBJ2-3, with D hard to call. This CDR3 spans 12 amino acids. CDR1 KGHSH and CDR2 LQKENI come from the germline V gene. CDR3 protein: CASSPSTDTQYF. In DNA form, the CDR3 reads TGTGCCAGCTCACCATCCACAGACACGCAGTATTTT.

This clone was seen a handful of times. This sequence joins TRBV14 and TRBJ1-4, with D tentatively TRBD1 (5 bases). Trimming removed 2 bases from V and 5 bases from J, with 15 bases in between. CDR1 SGHDN and CDR2 FVKESK come from the germline V gene. The length of the CDR3 is 16 residues. The CDR3 here is CASSQLRTGPNEKLFF. The CDR3 DNA reads as TGTGCCAGCAGCCAACTCCGAACAGGCCCAAATGAAAAACTGTTTTTT. Looking up the rest from reference TRBV14 and TRBJ1-4 gives the full variable domain: EAGVTQFPSHSVIEKGQTVTLRCDPISGHDNLYWYRRVMGKEIKFLLHFVKESKQDESGMPNNRFLAERTGGTYSTLKVQPAELEDSGVYFCASSQLRTGPNEKLFFGSGTQLSVL.

This clone has more than one count but fewer than ten. The chain has TRBV7-9 and TRBJ1-2, with 7 positions matching TRBD1. In germline, CDR1 is SEHNR, CDR2 FQNEAQ (reference sequence). The CDR3 has 16 amino acids. The V segment lost 5 bases and the J segment 4 bases; nucleotides outside the gene matches: 13. DNA of the CDR3: TGTGCCAGCAGCCGGGACAGCCCACGGCTGAGCTATGGCTACACCTTC. Amino acid sequence: CASSRDSPRLSYGYTF.

The chain uses TRBV2 and TRBJ1-1, with D perhaps TRBD1 (5 bases). The CDR3 has 13 residues. Per germline, CDR1 SNHLY and CDR2 FYNNEI. V was pared by 10 bases and J by 5 bases, with 17 bases between. This CDR3 reads CATEQGESTEAFF. The CDR3 DNA reads as TGTGCCACAGAGCAGGGTGAGTCGACTGAAGCTTTCTTT.

The V gene is TRBV2, the J gene TRBJ2-7; 12 bases align to TRBD1. The ends lost 3 bases at V and 5 bases at J; junction bases unmatched: 2. Germline CDR1 and CDR2: SNHLY and FYNNEI. The length of the CDR3 is 14 residues. The CDR3: CASSEGTGGDEQYF. Here the CDR3 DNA reads TGTGCCAGCAGTGAGGGGACAGGGGGCGACGAGCAGTACTTC. Complete variable domain (other parts from reference TRBV2 and TRBJ2-7): EPEVTQTPSHQVTQMGQEVILRCVPISNHLYFYWYRQILGQKVEFLVSFYNNEISEKSEIFDDQFSVERPDGSNFTLKIRSTKLEDSAMYFCASSEGTGGDEQYFGPGTRLTVT.

The V and J genes are TRBV6-5 and TRBJ2-7, with TRBD1 matching over 9 bases. V trimming: 6 bases; J trimming: 6 bases; junction bases outside the gene matches: 9. Germline CDR1 MNHEY, CDR2 SVGAGI. The CDR3 length is 14 residues. DNA of the CDR3: TGTGCCAGCAGCAAACCCGGGACAGGGAGCGAGCAGTACTTC. Protein: CASSKPGTGSEQYF.

This chain joins TRBV5-5 and TRBJ2-6; D ambiguous. This CDR3 contains 16 residues. With 2 bases removed from V and 2 bases from J, the gap between germline ends came to 11 bases. CDR1 SGHKS and CDR2 YYEKEE come from the germline V gene (reference sequence). CDR3 sequence: CASSLRGGTGANVLTF. DNA for the CDR3: TGTGCCAGCAGCTTACGAGGCGGCACTGGGGCCAACGTCCTGACTTTC.

This clone came up once. The chain has TRBV5-6 and TRBJ2-3, with a weak D call TRBD2 (6 bases). Per germline, CDR1 SGHDT and CDR2 YYEEEE. The V gene lost 4 bases and the J gene lost 0 bases, with 15 bases spanning the gap. The CDR3 has 16 residues. CDR3 region: CASSRLEGYSTDTQYF. As DNA, the CDR3 is TGTGCCAGCAGCCGACTAGAAGGTTATAGCACAGATACGCAGTATTTT.

J is TRBJ1-2 and V is TRBV5-1; perhaps TRBD1 as D (5 bases). The V gene's germline CDR1 is SGHRS and CDR2 YFSETQ. V gave up 4 bases and J gave up 0 bases, with 16 bases separating them. CDR3 size: 16 residues. The DNA of the CDR3 is TGCGCCAGCAGCCAAGACAGAATTGCCCCTAACTATGGCTACACCTTC. As protein: CASSQDRIAPNYGYTF.

This clone was counted only a few times. V is TRBV6-5 and J is TRBJ2-5; 12 bases fit TRBD2. Germline trimming cut 5 bases from V and 5 bases from J; bases unmatched to any gene: 6. Germline CDR1 and CDR2: MNHEY and SVGAGI. This CDR3 has 15 residues. CDR3 loop: CASSPSSGGAETQYF. CDR3 DNA: TGTGCCAGCAGTCCATCTAGCGGGGGGGCGGAGACCCAGTACTTC.

V is TRBV18 and J is TRBJ1-1; D gene uncertain. Trimming pared 4 bases from V and 1 base from J, leaving 10 bases between. The CDR3 length is 14 residues. Germline loops: CDR1 KGHSH, CDR2 LQKENI. In nucleotides, the CDR3 is TGTGCCAGCTCACTCTGGGCAGAGAACACTGAAGCTTTCTTT. It specifies CASSLWAENTEAFF.

The chain carries TRBV25-1 and TRBJ2-1; 7 bases are shared with TRBD1. The germline CDR1 and CDR2 sequences are MGHDK and SYGVNS. The CDR3 is 15 amino acids. Trimming at V came to 2 bases and at J to 5 bases, leaving 6 bases not matched to a gene. In DNA, the CDR3 is TGTGCCAGCAGTGAAGAGGGGGCGCGGAACAATGAGCAGTTCTTC. Translating gives CASSEEGARNNEQFF.

V gene TRBV7-6 combines with J gene TRBJ2-7; 9 positions match TRBD2. The CDR3 is 15 residues long. J lost 5 bases, V lost 1 base, and 6 bases had no gene match. CDR1 and CDR2 from the germline V gene are SGHVS and FNYEAQ. CDR3 nucleotides: TGTGCCAGCAGCTTAGTTCGCGGGGGGGCCCACGAGCAGTACTTC. This translates into CASSLVRGGAHEQYF. The full variable domain, completed using reference TRBV7-6 and TRBJ2-7, is GAGVSQSPRYKVTKRGQDVALRCDPISGHVSLYWYRQALGQGPEFLTYFNYEAQQDKSGLPNDRFSAERPEGSISTLTIQRTEQRDSAMYRCASSLVRGGAHEQYFGPGTRLTVT.

V usage is TRBV19 and J usage is TRBJ2-5; the match to TRBD1 covers 8 bases. The trim removed 4 bases at V and 2 bases at J, leaving 3 bases unmatched. The length of the CDR3 is 14 residues. Germline V gene data show CDR1 as LNHDA and CDR2 as SQIVND (reference sequence). The CDR3 region is CASSKQGGQETQYF. DNA of the CDR3: TGTGCCAGTAGTAAACAGGGGGGTCAAGAGACCCAGTACTTC.

The chain joins TRBV5-8 to TRBJ2-5; 9 bases line up with TRBD1. This CDR3 comprises 14 residues. V gave up 4 bases and J gave up 4 bases; unmatched junction bases: 5. Germline values: CDR1 SGHTS, CDR2 YDEGEE. The CDR3 loop reads CASSETGGRETQYF. DNA of the CDR3: TGTGCCAGCAGCGAGACAGGGGGGAGAGAGACCCAGTACTTC.

The CDR3 DNA sequence: TGTGCCAGCAGCTTAGGGACAGGGCGAGATACGCAGTATTTT. It yields the protein CASSLGTGRDTQYF. The chain couples TRBV7-9 to TRBJ2-3; 8 bases are shared with TRBD1. The CDR3 runs to 14 residues. Per germline, CDR1 SEHNR and CDR2 FQNEAQ (reference sequence). The junction had 2 bases not matched to a gene; V was cut back by 1 base and J by 5 bases. Looking up the rest from reference TRBV7-9 and TRBJ2-3 gives the full variable domain: DTGVSQNPRHKITKRGQNVTFRCDPISEHNRLYWYRQTLGQGPEFLTYFQNEAQLEKSRLLSDRFSAERPKGSFSTLEIQRTEQGDSAMYLCASSLGTGRDTQYFGPGTRLTVL.

The chain employs TRBV9 and TRBJ1-1, with D perhaps TRBD1 (6 bases). CDR3 length equals 14 residues. The germline V gene encodes CDR1 SGDLS and CDR2 YYNGEE. Trimming stripped 0 bases from V and 4 bases from J, with 10 bases between. The CDR3 nucleotides are TGTGCCAGCAGCGTAGAGGCGGGGGCCACTGAAGCTTTCTTT. Its translation: CASSVEAGATEAFF.